This T cell receptor beta chain was found in a study of beta chain features in type 1 diabetes. Overall study findings and caveats: The study found moderately but significantly shorter TCRB CDR3s in all four CD4+ subsets of Type 1 diabetes patients.

There are a few counts of this clone. Its antigen remains unidentified. Germline CDR1 SGHVS, CDR2 FNYEAQ. V was shortened by 6 bases and J by 10 bases, with 18 bases between the two germline ends. The CDR3 has 13 residues. Reverse transcribing all isolated RNA meant expressed TCRB transcripts were sequenced. Profiling relied on immunoSEQ multiplex PCR, and the TCRdb table lists in-frame clones only, not all of them. Of 600,000 to 700,000 clones listed, about an eighth are singletons. The chain uses TRBV7-6 and TRBJ1-2; D unresolved. This receptor was taken from a man aged 30 to 45 with type 1 diabetes. The sample comprised naive CD4+ T cells from blood. The CDR3 DNA is TGTGCCAGCAGACTTCAGGCGGCCGGAGACTACACCTTC. Its protein product is CASRLQAAGDYTF.